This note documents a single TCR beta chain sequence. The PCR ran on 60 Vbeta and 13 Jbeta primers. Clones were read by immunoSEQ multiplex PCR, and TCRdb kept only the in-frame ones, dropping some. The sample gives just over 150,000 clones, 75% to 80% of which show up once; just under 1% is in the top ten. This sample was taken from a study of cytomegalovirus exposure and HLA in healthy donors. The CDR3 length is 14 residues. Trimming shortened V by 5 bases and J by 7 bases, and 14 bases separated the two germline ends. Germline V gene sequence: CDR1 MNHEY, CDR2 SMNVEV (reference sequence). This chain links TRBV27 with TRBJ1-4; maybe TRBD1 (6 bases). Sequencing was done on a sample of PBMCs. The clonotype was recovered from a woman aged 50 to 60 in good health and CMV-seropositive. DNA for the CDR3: TGTGCCAGCAGTCCACACAGGGTTGGTGAAAAACTGTTTTTT. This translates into CASSPHRVGEKLFF.